The 14 T cell receptor beta chains presented below share a single source sample, sequenced in a study of monozygotic twins with cystic fibrosis. The assay was immunoSEQ multiplex PCR, and TCRdb's table has in-frame clones only and misses some. The sample records about 32,000 clones, 92% being singletons. What was sequenced was blood. The receptors originated from a girl aged 2 to 9 with cystic fibrosis.

This chain connects TRBV27 to TRBJ2-7; tentatively, D is TRBD1 (6 bases). V was pared by 0 bases and J by 3 bases, with 9 bases between. The CDR3 extends over 14 amino acids. In germline, CDR1 is MNHEY, CDR2 SMNVEV (reference sequence). CDR3 amino acids: CASSLSGTNYEQYF. DNA for the CDR3: TGTGCCAGCAGTTTATCGGGGACAAACTACGAGCAGTACTTC.

CDR3 amino acids: CASSRDRVGEKLFF. DNA for the CDR3: TGCGCCAGCAGTCGTGACAGGGTAGGGGAAAAACTGTTTTTT. The V and J genes are TRBV5-1 and TRBJ1-4; 7 nucleotides align to TRBD1. The germline CDR1 and CDR2 sequences are SGHRS and YFSETQ. CDR3 length: 14 amino acids. V lost 5 bases, J lost 8 bases, and 9 bases stayed unmatched.

This chain links TRBV6-1 with TRBJ1-1, with D maybe TRBD1 (6 bases). The germline V gene encodes CDR1 MNHNS and CDR2 SASEGT. The V gene lost 9 bases and the J gene lost 0 bases, with 17 bases spanning the gap. This CDR3 region has 15 residues. The CDR3 sequence: CASSFSGEMNTEAFF. Here the CDR3 DNA reads TGTGCCAGTTCTTTCTCAGGGGAGATGAACACTGAAGCTTTCTTT.

The rearrangement links TRBV9 to TRBJ1-2; no reliable D call. Deletions cut 0 bases from V and 4 bases from J, with 13 bases between. This CDR3 has 15 amino acids. Germline lookup yields CDR1 SGDLS and CDR2 YYNGEE. CDR3 region: CASSVEAGSSYGYTF. DNA of the CDR3: TGTGCCAGCAGCGTAGAGGCGGGGAGTTCCTATGGCTACACCTTC. Variable domain in full (rest from reference TRBV9 and TRBJ1-2): DSGVTQTPKHLITATGQRVTLRCSPRSGDLSVYWYQQSLDQGLQFLIQYYNGEERAKGNILERFSAQQFPDLHSELNLSSLELGDSALYFCASSVEAGSSYGYTFGSGTRLTVV.

A single count supports this clone. The genes are TRBV6-5 and TRBJ2-1, with D possibly matching TRBD1 (6 bases). Germline V gene data show CDR1 as MNHEY and CDR2 as SVGAGI. This CDR3 spans 13 amino acids. V gave up 6 bases and J gave up 5 bases, with 11 bases separating them. The CDR3 coding sequence is TGTGCCAGCAGGGGGGCCCGGGACAATGAGCAGTTCTTC. Translated, it gives CASRGARDNEQFF.

The V and J genes are TRBV5-6 and TRBJ2-5; 7 positions match TRBD2. J was trimmed by 1 base and V by 2 bases; bases with no gene match: 5. The CDR3 sequence is 15 residues long. Germline assignment: CDR1 SGHDT and CDR2 YYEEEE. The CDR3 is CASSLPLAPQETQYF. The CDR3 coding sequence is TGTGCCAGCAGCTTACCACTAGCGCCCCAAGAGACCCAGTACTTC.

The V call is TRBV5-1, the J call TRBJ2-2; D is ambiguous. Germline CDR1 and CDR2: SGHRS and YFSETQ. This CDR3 has 14 amino acids. The germline V and J ends were trimmed by 0 bases and 3 bases, with 6 bases remaining between them. The CDR3: CASSLGLDTGELFF. CDR3 in DNA: TGCGCCAGCAGCTTGGGACTCGACACCGGGGAGCTGTTTTTT.

This chain links TRBV6-1 with TRBJ2-7, with no clear D. The CDR3 is made up of 14 amino acids. V lost 5 bases and J 2 bases, leaving 13 bases between the germline ends. In germline, CDR1 is MNHNS, CDR2 SASEGT. This chain's CDR3 is CASSSSGFPYEQYF. The CDR3 DNA is TGTGCCAGCAGTAGTTCAGGTTTTCCCTACGAGCAGTACTTC.

This sequence joins TRBV2 and TRBJ2-1; D tentatively fits TRBD1 or TRBD2 (5 bases each). This CDR3 is built from 15 residues. Trimming took 2 bases from V and 7 from J, leaving 15 bases between them. Germline V gene lookup returns CDR1 SNHLY and CDR2 FYNNEI. The DNA for the CDR3 is TGTGCCAGCAGTGAAAGGAGCGGTGGGGCGAATGAGCAGTTCTTC. Its translation is CASSERSGGANEQFF.

This chain links TRBV28 with TRBJ1-1; 8 bases match TRBD1. The germline V gene encodes CDR1 MDHEN and CDR2 SYDVKM. CDR3 length: 13 residues. With 6 bases clipped from V and 4 bases from J, the junction kept 4 bases outside the gene matches. CDR3 DNA: TGTGCCAGCAGATTACAGGGGGGCACTGAAGCTTTCTTT. Protein: CASRLQGGTEAFF.

The gene calls are TRBV29-1 and TRBJ2-1, with a weak D call TRBD1 (5 bases). The V end lost 4 bases, the J end lost 4 bases, and 11 bases lay between the germline ends. The CDR3 is 13 residues long. The germline CDR1 and CDR2 sequences are SQVTM and ANQGSEA. The CDR3 coding sequence is TGCAGCGTTGGACAGCGAGATTACAATGAGCAGTTCTTC. Translation: CSVGQRDYNEQFF.

The rearrangement uses TRBV7-2 and TRBJ2-5, with unresolved D. This CDR3 comprises 13 residues. Germline lookup yields CDR1 SGHTA and CDR2 FQGNSA. Trimming removed 1 base from V and 0 bases from J, with 3 bases in between. The DNA of the CDR3 is TGTGCCAGCAGCTTAGTCAACCAAGAGACCCAGTACTTC. Protein product: CASSLVNQETQYF.

This chain joins TRBV19 and TRBJ2-1; TRBD2 matches 12 bases. J gave up 7 bases and V 1 base, and 8 bases lay outside the gene matches. The CDR3 consists of 17 residues. Germline CDR1 LNHDA, CDR2 SQIVND (reference sequence). The CDR3: CASSIATLAGGGNEQFF. The DNA of the CDR3 is TGTGCCAGTAGTATAGCGACCCTAGCGGGAGGGGGGAATGAGCAGTTCTTC.

This clone was observed a single time. The chain uses TRBV11-2 and TRBJ2-7; D ambiguous. The CDR3 loop spans 18 amino acids. The germline V gene has CDR1 SGHAT and CDR2 FQNNGV. Trimming removed 3 bases from V and 0 bases from J, with 21 bases in between. The CDR3 sequence is CASSLSAPGDGFSYEQYF. CDR3 bases: TGTGCCAGCAGCTTGTCCGCACCCGGCGACGGGTTCTCCTACGAGCAGTACTTC. Complete variable domain (other parts from reference TRBV11-2 and TRBJ2-7): EAGVAQSPRYKIIEKRQSVAFWCNPISGHATLYWYQQILGQGPKLLIQFQNNGVVDDSQLPKDRFSAERLKGVDSTLKIQPAKLEDSAVYLCASSLSAPGDGFSYEQYFGPGTRLTVT.